Listed below are T cell receptor beta chains from one sample, sequenced in a study of T cells in Graves' hyperthyroidism and ophthalmopathy. TCRdb re-called the multiplex PCR reads with MiXCR, one entry per CDR3 protein. The table lists a few hundred thousand distinct CDR3 sequences, about 16% of them singletons. Material for sequencing was blood. Every receptor here comes from a woman aged 25-40 years with Graves' ophthalmopathy. Both conserved end residues are part of each CDR3. A D gene is named only where the DNA matches it firmly. The size field is filled for only some rows; it gives once, few, many or a size class.

V	J	D	size	CDR3	DNA
TRBV4-3	TRBJ2-1	.	few	CASSQHMGQAYNEQFF	TGCGCCAGCAGCCAACATATGGGGCAGGCCTACAATGAGCAGTTCTTC
TRBV29-1	TRBJ2-5	.	.	CSMTPRSGSHETQYF	TGCAGCATGACCCCCAGATCCGGCTCCCACGAGACCCAGTACTTC
TRBV28	TRBJ2-5	TRBD2	.	CASSPFGGGLQETQYF	TGTGCCAGCAGTCCCTTCGGGGGGGGTTTACAAGAGACCCAGTACTTC
TRBV13	TRBJ1-3	TRBD1	many	CASSLARGTNTIYF	TGTGCCAGCAGCTTAGCCAGGGGGACGAACACCATATATTTT
TRBV14	TRBJ2-1	.	.	CASSPLRVGANEQFF	TGTGCCAGCAGCCCCCTTCGGGTGGGGGCCAATGAGCAGTTCTTC
TRBV11-2	TRBJ2-3	TRBD2	many	CASSPPGLGSTDTQYF	TGTGCCAGCAGCCCGCCGGGACTAGGTAGCACAGATACGCAGTATTTT
TRBV28	TRBJ2-1	TRBD1	many	CASSLGDGDRDKGEQFF	TGTGCCAGCAGTTTGGGGGACGGGGACAGGGATAAGGGTGAGCAGTTCTTC
TRBV28	TRBJ2-1	.	many	CASRRRQTKDNEQFF	TGTGCCAGCAGACGCAGGCAAACCAAGGACAATGAGCAGTTCTTC
TRBV20-1	TRBJ2-4	.	few	CSAGGGEAVKNIQYF	TGCAGTGCTGGGGGCGGGGAGGCGGTCAAAAACATTCAGTACTTC
TRBV10-1	TRBJ2-1	TRBD2	few	CASSGSLAANNEQFF	TGCGCCAGCAGTGGGAGCCTAGCGGCAAACAATGAGCAGTTCTTC
TRBV6-2/TRBV6-3	TRBJ1-2	.	few	CASDPLGSSNYGYTF	TGTGCCAGCGACCCCCTGGGAAGCTCTAACTATGGCTACACCTTC
TRBV2	TRBJ2-1	TRBD2	many	CASRPGLARHEQFF	TGTGCCAGCAGGCCGGGACTAGCGAGGCATGAGCAGTTCTTC
TRBV7-9	TRBJ2-3	.	many	CASSSYRDSMIGQYF	TGTGCCAGCAGCTCGTATCGGGACTCCATGATAGGGCAGTATTTT
TRBV2	TRBJ2-2	TRBD1	many	CASDDRGATNTGELFF	TGTGCCAGCGACGACAGGGGCGCTACGAACACCGGGGAGCTGTTTTTT
TRBV24-1	TRBJ2-1	.	few	CATSDFSFPGNEQFF	TGTGCCACCAGTGATTTTTCCTTTCCCGGGAATGAGCAGTTCTTC
TRBV10-1	TRBJ2-1	.	few	CASSEGGSPSYNEQFF	TGCGCCAGCAGTGAGGGGGGGAGCCCGTCCTACAATGAGCAGTTCTTC
TRBV30	TRBJ1-6	.	few	CAWSVQATVGYSPLHF	TGTGCCTGGAGTGTACAGGCCACGGTTGGGTACTCACCCCTCCACTTT
TRBV2	TRBJ2-3	.	.	CASSGGGLAGADTQYF	TGTGCCAGCAGTGGAGGGGGTTTAGCCGGCGCAGATACGCAGTATTTT
TRBV2	TRBJ2-5	.	few	CASTGWGETQYF	TGTGCCAGCACCGGGTGGGGTGAGACCCAGTACTTC
TRBV12-3/TRBV12-4	TRBJ2-3	.	many	CASSWRGDTDTQYF	TGTGCCAGCAGTTGGCGGGGCGACACAGATACGCAGTATTTT
TRBV15	TRBJ2-3	.	few	CATSGGIFTGGTDTQYF	TGTGCCACCAGCGGAGGAATTTTTACGGGAGGCACAGATACGCAGTATTTT
TRBV7-8	TRBJ1-5	TRBD1	.	CASSRYRDSSYQPQHF	TGTGCCAGCAGCAGATACCGGGACAGCAGTTATCAGCCCCAGCATTTT
TRBV2	TRBJ2-1	TRBD2	.	CASGLRELYNEQFF	TGTGCCAGCGGCTTGCGGGAGCTATACAATGAGCAGTTCTTC
TRBV28	TRBJ2-1	TRBD2	many	CASTGLADYNEQFF	TGTGCCAGCACGGGACTAGCGGACTACAATGAGCAGTTCTTC
TRBV18	TRBJ1-1	.	many	CASSGLEYDEAFF	TGTGCCAGCTCAGGTCTGGAGTATGATGAAGCTTTCTTT
TRBV4-3	TRBJ1-3	.	few	CASSQEPLRSGNTIYF	TGCGCCAGCAGCCAAGAACCGTTGCGTTCTGGAAACACCATATATTTT
TRBV12-3/TRBV12-4	TRBJ2-1	TRBD2	many	CASSHYGLAGEERIGEQFF	TGTGCCAGCAGCCACTACGGACTAGCGGGAGAGGAGCGGATAGGTGAGCAGTTCTTC
TRBV10-2	TRBJ2-5	.	many	CASSESTRLVYQETQYF	TGCGCCAGCAGTGAGTCGACGAGGCTGGTGTACCAAGAGACCCAGTACTTC
TRBV6-1	TRBJ1-5	.	.	CASKVGANQPQHF	TGTGCCAGCAAAGTAGGCGCGAATCAGCCCCAGCATTTT
TRBV5-1	TRBJ2-7	TRBD1	many	CASSLAPGQGVHEQYF	TGCGCCAGCAGCTTGGCGCCGGGACAGGGCGTCCACGAGCAGTACTTC
TRBV7-2	TRBJ2-2	TRBD2	.	CASSPAGAGGPGTGELFF	TGTGCCAGCAGCCCCGCCGGAGCGGGAGGGCCGGGGACCGGGGAGCTGTTTTTT
TRBV10-1	TRBJ2-3	.	.	CASSESYGDTQYF	TGCGCCAGCAGTGAGTCTTACGGAGATACGCAGTATTTT
TRBV6-1	TRBJ2-1	TRBD1	many	CAILTGFRSYNEQFF	TGTGCCATCCTGACAGGGTTCCGGTCCTACAATGAGCAGTTCTTC
TRBV10-3	TRBJ2-1	.	once	CATQSLGDNEQFF	TGTGCCACTCAGTCCCTTGGGGATAATGAGCAGTTCTTC
TRBV4-1	TRBJ2-7	.	few	CASSQNPSSVGEQYF	TGCGCCAGCAGCCAAAACCCTAGCTCGGTCGGCGAGCAGTACTTC
TRBV19	TRBJ1-1	.	.	CASSIPDRLNTEAFF	TGTGCCAGTAGTATCCCGGACAGATTGAACACTGAAGCTTTCTTT
TRBV15	TRBJ2-3	TRBD2	.	CATSREWAGGGDTQYF	TGTGCCACCAGCAGAGAGTGGGCGGGAGGTGGAGATACGCAGTATTTT
TRBV12-3/TRBV12-4	TRBJ2-1	TRBD2	many	CASSPQGGLADREGNEQFF	TGTGCCAGCAGTCCCCAGGGGGGACTAGCGGATAGGGAAGGCAATGAGCAGTTCTTC
TRBV9	TRBJ2-1	TRBD2	few	CASSVEAGGINEQFF	TGTGCCAGCAGCGTAGAGGCGGGAGGGATCAATGAGCAGTTCTTC
TRBV20-1	TRBJ2-3	TRBD2	many	CSAPPGGPGKDTQYF	TGCAGTGCCCCCCCGGGGGGTCCCGGCAAGGATACGCAGTATTTT
TRBV2	TRBJ2-6	TRBD1	.	CASSELRDRATGANVLTF	TGTGCCAGCAGTGAATTGCGAGACAGGGCTACTGGGGCCAACGTCCTGACTTTC
TRBV11-3	TRBJ2-2	TRBD2	.	CASAYGTSDTGELFF	TGTGCCAGCGCCTACGGGACTAGCGACACCGGGGAGCTGTTTTTT